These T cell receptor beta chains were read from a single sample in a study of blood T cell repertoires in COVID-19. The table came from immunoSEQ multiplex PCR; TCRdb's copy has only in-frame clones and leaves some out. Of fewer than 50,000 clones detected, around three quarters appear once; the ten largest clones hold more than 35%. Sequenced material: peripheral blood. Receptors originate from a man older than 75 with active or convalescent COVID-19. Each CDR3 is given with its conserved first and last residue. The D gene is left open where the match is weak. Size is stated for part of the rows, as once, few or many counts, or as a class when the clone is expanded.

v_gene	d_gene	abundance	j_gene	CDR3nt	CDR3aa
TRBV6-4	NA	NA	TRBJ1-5	TGTGCCAGCAGTGACTCCGGGTCTTCGCGCCATAGCAATCAGCCCCAGCATTTT	CASSDSGSSRHSNQPQHF
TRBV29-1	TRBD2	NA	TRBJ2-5	TGCAGCGTTGAGGGACTAGCAGAGACCCAGTACTTC	CSVEGLAETQYF
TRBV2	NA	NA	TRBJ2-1	TGTGCCAGCAGTGAAACCTCGCAGGAATTTAACAATGAGCAGTTCTTC	CASSETSQEFNNEQFF
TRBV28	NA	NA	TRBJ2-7	TGTGCCAGCAGTTTAAGAGGGTTCTACGAGCAGTACTTC	CASSLRGFYEQYF
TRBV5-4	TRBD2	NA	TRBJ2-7	TGTGCCAGCAGCTCTAAATCTAGCGGGAGGAGATACGAGCAGTACTTC	CASSSKSSGRRYEQYF
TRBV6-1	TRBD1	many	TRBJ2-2	TGTGCCAGCAGTGAGACAGGGTTGGGGGAGCTGTTTTTT	CASSETGLGELFF
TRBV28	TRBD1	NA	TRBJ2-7	TGTGCCAGCAGTTTGCGGCTCCGGACAGGGAATCAAGCCTACGAGCAGTACTTC	CASSLRLRTGNQAYEQYF
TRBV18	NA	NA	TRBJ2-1	TGTGCCAGCTCACCACCGATAGGGAGGGAGCAGTTCTTC	CASSPPIGREQFF
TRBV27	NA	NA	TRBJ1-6	TGTGCCAGCAGTCCTCGCCGTGCCGGGTCACCCCTCCACTTT	CASSPRRAGSPLHF
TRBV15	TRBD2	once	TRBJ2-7	TGTGCCACCAGCAGAGATGTCGGGAGGGCCTCAGGCGAGCAGTACTTC	CATSRDVGRASGEQYF
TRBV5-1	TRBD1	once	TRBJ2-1	TGCGCCAGCAGCTACAAAGACCCGGGACAGGGGGGCCACAATGAGCAGTTCTTC	CASSYKDPGQGGHNEQFF
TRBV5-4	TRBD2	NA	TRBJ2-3	TGTGCCAGCAGCTTGGGACTAGCGGGCACAGATACGCAGTATTTT	CASSLGLAGTDTQYF
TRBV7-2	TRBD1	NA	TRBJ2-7	TGTGCCAGCAGCTCAGGGGGCGGAAATATCTACGAGCAGTACTTC	CASSSGGGNIYEQYF